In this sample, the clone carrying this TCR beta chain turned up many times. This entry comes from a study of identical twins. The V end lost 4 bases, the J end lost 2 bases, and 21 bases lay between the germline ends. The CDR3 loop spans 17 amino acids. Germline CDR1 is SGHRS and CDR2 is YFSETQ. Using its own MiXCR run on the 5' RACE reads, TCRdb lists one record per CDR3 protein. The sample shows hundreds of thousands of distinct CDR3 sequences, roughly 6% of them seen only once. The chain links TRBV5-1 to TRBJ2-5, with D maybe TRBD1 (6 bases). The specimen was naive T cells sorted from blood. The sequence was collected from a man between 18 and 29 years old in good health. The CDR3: CASSRPSGATVQETQYF. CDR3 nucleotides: TGCGCCAGCAGCCGACCTTCAGGGGCCACCGTACAAGAGACCCAGTACTTC.